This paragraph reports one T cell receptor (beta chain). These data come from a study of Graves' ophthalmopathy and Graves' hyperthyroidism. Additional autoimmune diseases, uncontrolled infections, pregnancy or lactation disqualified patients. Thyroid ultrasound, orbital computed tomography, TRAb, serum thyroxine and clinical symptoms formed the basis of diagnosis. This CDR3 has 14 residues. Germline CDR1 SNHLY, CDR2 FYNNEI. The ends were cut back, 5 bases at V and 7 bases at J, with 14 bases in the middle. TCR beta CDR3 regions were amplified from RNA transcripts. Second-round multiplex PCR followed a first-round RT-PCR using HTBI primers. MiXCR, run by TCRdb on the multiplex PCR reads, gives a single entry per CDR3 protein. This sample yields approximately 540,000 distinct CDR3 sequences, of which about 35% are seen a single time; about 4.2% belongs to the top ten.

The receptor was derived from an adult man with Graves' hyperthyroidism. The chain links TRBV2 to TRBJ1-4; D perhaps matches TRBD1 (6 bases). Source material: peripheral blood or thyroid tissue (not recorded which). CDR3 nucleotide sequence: TGTGCCAGCAGTTTCGGGGGGCGCACTGAAAAACTGTTTTTT. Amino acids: CASSFGGRTEKLFF.